Listed here are 17 T cell receptor beta chains from one sample, sequenced in a study of OX40 agonist ivuxolimab in advanced cancers. Sequencing used immunoSEQ multiplex PCR; TCRdb keeps in-frame clones, though not all of them. The sample lists about 98,000 clones; around nine tenths were seen once. Source: CD4+ or CD8+ T cells sorted from blood, taken in a trial of the OX40 agonist ivuxolimab. The receptors come from an adult with an advanced solid tumor such as melanoma, head and neck, liver or kidney cancer.

The V gene is TRBV6-1, the J gene TRBJ1-2, with D hard to call. Germline CDR1 reads MNHNS; CDR2 reads SASEGT. Trimming pared 1 base from V and 8 bases from J, leaving 11 bases between. The CDR3 length is 13 residues. CDR3 DNA sequence: TGTGCCAGCAGTGAAGGTGGGTTTAGAGGCTACACCTTC. Its translation is CASSEGGFRGYTF.

The rearrangement joins TRBV19 to TRBJ2-2; D gene ambiguous. The CDR3 sequence is 15 residues long. Germline loops: CDR1 LNHDA, CDR2 SQIVND (reference sequence). V lost 3 bases to trimming and J lost 2 bases, with 10 bases between them. The CDR3 nucleotides read TGTGCCAGTAGTATGGGCCGACAAAACACCGGGGAGCTGTTTTTT. This encodes CASSMGRQNTGELFF.

This rearrangement joins TRBV28 to TRBJ1-1; possible D gene TRBD1, 5 bases. The germline V gene encodes CDR1 MDHEN and CDR2 SYDVKM. Between the trimmed V and J ends, which lost 2 bases and 2 bases, there was a span of 9 bases. The CDR3 runs 14 residues. Here the CDR3 reads CASSLGGSNTEAFF. The DNA for the CDR3 is TGTGCCAGCAGTTTAGGGGGGAGCAACACTGAAGCTTTCTTT.

This chain links TRBV2 with TRBJ2-7; D is perhaps TRBD2 (7 bases). Germline V gene sequence: CDR1 SNHLY, CDR2 FYNNEI. CDR3 size: 14 residues. V was trimmed by 7 bases and J by 6 bases, leaving 19 bases between them. CDR3 amino acids: CASTGLGGPGEQYV. The CDR3 region has the DNA TGTGCCAGCACTGGACTAGGGGGGCCAGGCGAGCAGTACGTC.

In DNA, the CDR3 is TGTGCCTGGAGTGGCCACAATGAGCAGTTCTTC. This sequence encodes CAWSGHNEQFF. This sequence joins TRBV30 and TRBJ2-1; D unresolved. Trimming took 1 base from V and 5 from J, leaving 3 bases between them. The CDR3 length is 11 residues. The germline CDR1 and CDR2 sequences are GTSNPN and SVGIG (reference sequence).

This chain links TRBV2 with TRBJ1-5; perhaps TRBD1 as D (5 bases). V lost 10 bases, J lost 4 bases, and 17 bases lay in between. There are 14 residues in the CDR3. Germline lookup yields CDR1 SNHLY and CDR2 FYNNEI. CDR3 region: CATLAPGGNQPQHF. Written as DNA, the CDR3 is TGTGCCACTTTAGCTCCGGGGGGGAATCAGCCCCAGCATTTT.

This chain connects TRBV6-1 to TRBJ2-7; TRBD1 matches at 8 bases. Looked up from germline, CDR1 is MNHNS and CDR2 is SASEGT. The CDR3 extends over 12 amino acids. J was trimmed by 2 bases and V by 7 bases; bases with no gene match: 1. CDR3 coding DNA: TGTGCCAGCAAGGACAGGGCCTACGAGCAGTACGTC. It translates to CASKDRAYEQYV.

V is TRBV29-1 and J is TRBJ2-2, with D perhaps given as TRBD1 or TRBD2 (5 bases each). CDR3 size: 13 residues. Trimming took off 3 bases at V and 7 bases at J, with 12 bases between the two ends. Germline CDR1 is SQVTM and CDR2 is ANQGSEA. In nucleotides, the CDR3 is TGCAGCGTTGAGGGACCCCGGAACGGGGAGCTGTTTTTT. Its protein is CSVEGPRNGELFF.

The chain links TRBV6-1 to TRBJ1-2; D call uncertain. V lost 3 bases, J lost 2 bases, and 13 bases lay in between. This CDR3 is built from 15 residues. The germline V gene has CDR1 MNHNS and CDR2 SASEGT. The CDR3 region is CASSDWAIGNYGYTF. As DNA, the CDR3 is TGTGCCAGCAGTGATTGGGCGATAGGGAACTATGGCTACACCTTC.

This clone appeared a single time. The J gene is TRBJ2-1, the V gene TRBV4-2; D is possibly TRBD1 or TRBD2 (5 bases each). Germline CDR1 reads LGHNA; CDR2 reads YNFKEQ. The CDR3 has 18 residues. V shed 1 base and J shed 0 bases, with 16 bases lying between them. CDR3: CASSQGNQGGHSYNEQFF. DNA for the CDR3: TGTGCCAGCAGCCAAGGGAATCAGGGCGGGCACTCCTACAATGAGCAGTTCTTC.

This chain uses TRBV28 with TRBJ2-5; D unresolved. Between the trimmed V and J ends, which lost 6 bases and 5 bases, there was a span of 7 bases. Germline V gene data show CDR1 as MDHEN and CDR2 as SYDVKM. This CDR3 comprises 11 residues. Here the CDR3 reads CASRAWETQYF. Here the CDR3 DNA reads TGTGCCAGCAGGGCTTGGGAGACCCAGTACTTC. Full variable domain (missing parts from reference TRBV28 and TRBJ2-5): DVKVTQSSRYLVKRTGEKVFLECVQDMDHENMFWYRQDPGLGLRLIYFSYDVKMKEKGDIPEGYSVSREKKERFSLILESASTNQTSMYLCASRAWETQYFGPGTRLLVL.

This clone was counted a single time. The chain combines TRBV2 with TRBJ2-3; 14 nucleotides line up with TRBD2. V dropped 2 bases and J dropped 6; count of bases not matched to a gene: 10. Germline-derived CDR1 and CDR2 are SNHLY and FYNNEI. The CDR3 is made up of 18 amino acids. The CDR3 DNA follows: TGTGCCAGCAGTGAAAGGGGGACTAGCGGGAGTCAAGCGGATACGCAGTATTTT. It is translated as CASSERGTSGSQADTQYF.

Only one count was recorded for this clone. The chain recombines TRBV7-9 with TRBJ1-6; D call uncertain. V was shortened by 5 bases and J by 0 bases, with 14 bases between the two germline ends. This CDR3 is 17 amino acids long. The V gene's germline CDR1 is SEHNR and CDR2 FQNEAQ (reference sequence). This CDR3 reads CASSPGPRSSYNSPLHF. CDR3 nucleotides: TGTGCCAGCAGCCCCGGGCCCCGGAGCTCCTATAATTCACCCCTCCACTTT.

The chain's CDR3 is CASSDNSPLHF. For the CDR3, the DNA is TGTGCCAGCAGTGATAATTCACCCCTCCACTTT. The gene calls are TRBV6-1 and TRBJ1-6; the D is unclear. V lost 3 bases and J lost 6, with 0 bases in between. The CDR3 spans 11 residues. CDR1 MNHNS and CDR2 SASEGT come from the germline V gene.

V usage is TRBV30 and J usage is TRBJ2-5; TRBD2 matches at 7 bases. The CDR3 totals 15 residues. The junction had 9 bases not matched to a gene; V was cut back by 2 bases and J by 3 bases. Germline CDR1 is GTSNPN and CDR2 is SVGIG (reference sequence). Here the CDR3 DNA reads TGTGCCTGGAGTACTTTCGGGGGAGGGAAAGAGACCCAGTACTTC. This translates into CAWSTFGGGKETQYF.

The CDR3 nucleotides read TGTGCCAGCAGTGGAGGGGGGACGAACACTGAAGCTTTCTTT. Residues: CASSGGGTNTEAFF. The chain carries TRBV6-1 and TRBJ1-1; D is possibly TRBD1 (6 bases). Germline loops: CDR1 MNHNS, CDR2 SASEGT. The length of the CDR3 is 14 residues. Trimming pared 4 bases from V and 1 base from J, leaving 10 bases between.

This clone was seen a single time. V and J are TRBV7-9 and TRBJ1-3; no reliable D call. Germline CDR1 and CDR2: SEHNR and FQNEAQ (reference sequence). This CDR3 is built from 13 residues. The ends were cut back, 2 bases at V and 8 bases at J, with 10 bases in the middle. This chain's CDR3 is CASSLRSGDTIYF. DNA for the CDR3: TGTGCCAGCAGCTTAAGATCGGGTGACACCATATATTTT.